The sequence of this T cell receptor beta chain was determined in a study of T cells after somatic rescue of genetic block. The CDR3 extends over 16 amino acids. V trimming: 9 bases; J trimming: 7 bases; junction bases outside the gene matches: 16. Germline V CDR1 and CDR2: LNHDA, SQIVND (reference sequence). The repertoire was sequenced with immunoSEQ multiplex PCR; TCRdb's copy has only in-frame clones and lacks some. The sample has some 90,000 clones, more than 80% seen once. This clonotype originated in a woman aged 18-29 years. The specimen sequenced was peripheral blood mononuclear cells (PBMCs). V usage is TRBV19 and J usage is TRBJ1-1, with 11 bases identical to TRBD1. CDR3 sequence: CASSSPRGQGGSEAFF. The CDR3 DNA is TGTGCCAGCAGTTCGCCACGGGGACAGGGGGGGAGTGAAGCTTTCTTT.